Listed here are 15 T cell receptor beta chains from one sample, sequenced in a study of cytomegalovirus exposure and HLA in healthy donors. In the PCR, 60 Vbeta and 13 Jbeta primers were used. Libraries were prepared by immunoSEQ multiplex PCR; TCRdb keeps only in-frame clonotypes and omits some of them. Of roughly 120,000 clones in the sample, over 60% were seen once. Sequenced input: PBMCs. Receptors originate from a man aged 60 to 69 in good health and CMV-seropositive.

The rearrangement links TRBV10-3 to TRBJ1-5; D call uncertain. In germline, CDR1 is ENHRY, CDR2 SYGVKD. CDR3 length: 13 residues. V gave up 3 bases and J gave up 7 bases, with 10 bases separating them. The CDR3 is CAISDAGLQPQHF. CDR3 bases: TGTGCCATCAGTGATGCCGGGTTGCAGCCCCAGCATTTT.

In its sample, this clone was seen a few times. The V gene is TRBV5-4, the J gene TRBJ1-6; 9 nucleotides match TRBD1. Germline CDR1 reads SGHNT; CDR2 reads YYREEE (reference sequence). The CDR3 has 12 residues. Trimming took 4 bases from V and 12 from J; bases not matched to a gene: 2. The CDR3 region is CASSGTGLPLHF. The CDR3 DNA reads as TGTGCCAGCAGCGGGACAGGGTTACCCCTCCACTTT.

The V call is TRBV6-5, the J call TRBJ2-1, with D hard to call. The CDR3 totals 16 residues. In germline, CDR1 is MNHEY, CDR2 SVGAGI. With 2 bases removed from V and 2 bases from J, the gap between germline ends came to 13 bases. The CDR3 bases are TGTGCCAGCAGTTACGGGCGTCAGCCCACCTACAATGAGCAGTTCTTC. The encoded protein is CASSYGRQPTYNEQFF.

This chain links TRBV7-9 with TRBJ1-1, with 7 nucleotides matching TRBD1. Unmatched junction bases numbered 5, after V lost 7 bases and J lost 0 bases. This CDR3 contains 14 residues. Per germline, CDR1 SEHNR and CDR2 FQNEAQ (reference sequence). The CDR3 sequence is CASTKTGLNTEAFF. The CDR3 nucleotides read TGTGCCAGCACCAAGACAGGGTTGAACACTGAAGCTTTCTTT. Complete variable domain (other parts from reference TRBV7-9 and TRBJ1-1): DTGVSQNPRHKITKRGQNVTFRCDPISEHNRLYWYRQTLGQGPEFLTYFQNEAQLEKSRLLSDRFSAERPKGSFSTLEIQRTEQGDSAMYLCASTKTGLNTEAFFGQGTRLTVV.

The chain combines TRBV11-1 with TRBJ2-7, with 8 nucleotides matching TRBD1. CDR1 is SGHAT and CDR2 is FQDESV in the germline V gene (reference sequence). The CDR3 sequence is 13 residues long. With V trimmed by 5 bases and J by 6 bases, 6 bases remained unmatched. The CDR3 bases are TGTGCCAGCAGCCCCGACAGGGGAGGCGAGCAGTACTTC. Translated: CASSPDRGGEQYF.

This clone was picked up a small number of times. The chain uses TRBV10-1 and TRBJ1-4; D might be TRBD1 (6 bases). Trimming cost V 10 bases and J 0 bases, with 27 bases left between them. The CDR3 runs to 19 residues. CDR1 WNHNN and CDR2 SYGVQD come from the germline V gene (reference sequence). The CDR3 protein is CATADDRPGALTTNEKLFF. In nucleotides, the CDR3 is TGCGCCACCGCTGACGACAGGCCGGGTGCCCTCACAACTAATGAAAAACTGTTTTTT.

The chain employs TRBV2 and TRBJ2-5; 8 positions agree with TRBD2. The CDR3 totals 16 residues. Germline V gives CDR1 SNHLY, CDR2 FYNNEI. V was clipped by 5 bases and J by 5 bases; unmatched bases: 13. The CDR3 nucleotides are TGTGCCAGCAGTCCGCACCCGGGGGGGGGCGTGGAGACCCAGTACTTC. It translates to CASSPHPGGGVETQYF.

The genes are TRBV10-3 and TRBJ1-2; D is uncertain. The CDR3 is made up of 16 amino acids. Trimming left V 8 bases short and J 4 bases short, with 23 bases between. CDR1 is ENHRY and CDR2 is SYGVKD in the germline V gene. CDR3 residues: CAIGEADTTSRYGYTF. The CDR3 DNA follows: TGTGCCATCGGGGAGGCAGATACGACCTCACGCTATGGCTACACCTTC.

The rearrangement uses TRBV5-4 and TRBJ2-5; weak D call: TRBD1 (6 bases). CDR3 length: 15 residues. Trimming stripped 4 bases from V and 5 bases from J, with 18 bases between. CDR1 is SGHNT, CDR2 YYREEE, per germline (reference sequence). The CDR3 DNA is TGTGCCAGCAGCCCCGGACAGCGGTCCCTGGAGACCCAGTACTTC. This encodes CASSPGQRSLETQYF.

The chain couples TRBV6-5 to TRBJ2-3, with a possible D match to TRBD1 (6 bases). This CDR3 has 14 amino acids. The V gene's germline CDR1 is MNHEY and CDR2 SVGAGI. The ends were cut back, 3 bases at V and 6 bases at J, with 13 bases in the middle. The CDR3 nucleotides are TGTGCCAGCAGTTATTCCATTAGGGGGGATACGCAGTATTTT. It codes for CASSYSIRGDTQYF.

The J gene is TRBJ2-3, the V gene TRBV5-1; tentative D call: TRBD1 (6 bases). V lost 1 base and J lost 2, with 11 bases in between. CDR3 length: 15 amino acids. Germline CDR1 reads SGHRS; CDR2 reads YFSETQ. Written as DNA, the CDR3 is TGCGCCAGCAGCTTGAGGGGGTACCACACAGATACGCAGTATTTT. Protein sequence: CASSLRGYHTDTQYF.

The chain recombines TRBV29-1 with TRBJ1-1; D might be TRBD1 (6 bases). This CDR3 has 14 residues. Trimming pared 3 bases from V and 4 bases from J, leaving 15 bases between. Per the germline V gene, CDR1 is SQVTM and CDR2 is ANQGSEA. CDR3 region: CSVERTRGSTEAFF. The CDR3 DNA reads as TGCAGCGTTGAGCGGACAAGGGGGTCCACTGAAGCTTTCTTT.

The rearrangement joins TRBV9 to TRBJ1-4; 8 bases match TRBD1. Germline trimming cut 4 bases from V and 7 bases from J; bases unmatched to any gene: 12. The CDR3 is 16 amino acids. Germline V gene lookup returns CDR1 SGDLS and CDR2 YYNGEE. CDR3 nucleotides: TGTGCCAGCAGCATAGGTGGGGGACAGGTTGCTGAAAAACTGTTTTTT. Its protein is CASSIGGGQVAEKLFF.

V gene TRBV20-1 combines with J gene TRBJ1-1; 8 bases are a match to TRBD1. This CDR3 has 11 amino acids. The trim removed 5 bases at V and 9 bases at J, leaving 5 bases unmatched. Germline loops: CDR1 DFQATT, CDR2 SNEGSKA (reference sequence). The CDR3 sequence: CSAPGTGKAFF. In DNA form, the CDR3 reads TGCAGTGCTCCTGGGACAGGTAAAGCTTTCTTT.

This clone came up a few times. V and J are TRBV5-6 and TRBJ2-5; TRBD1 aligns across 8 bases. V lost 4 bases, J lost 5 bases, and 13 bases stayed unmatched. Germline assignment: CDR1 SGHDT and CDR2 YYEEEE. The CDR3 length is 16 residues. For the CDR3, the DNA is TGTGCCAGCAGCCCTGGGGGAAACAGGGGGTTGGAGACCCAGTACTTC. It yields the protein CASSPGGNRGLETQYF. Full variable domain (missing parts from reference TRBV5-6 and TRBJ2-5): DAGVTQSPTHLIKTRGQQVTLRCSPKSGHDTVSWYQQALGQGPQFIFQYYEEEERQRGNFPDRFSGHQFPNYSSELNVNALLLGDSALYLCASSPGGNRGLETQYFGPGTRLLVL.